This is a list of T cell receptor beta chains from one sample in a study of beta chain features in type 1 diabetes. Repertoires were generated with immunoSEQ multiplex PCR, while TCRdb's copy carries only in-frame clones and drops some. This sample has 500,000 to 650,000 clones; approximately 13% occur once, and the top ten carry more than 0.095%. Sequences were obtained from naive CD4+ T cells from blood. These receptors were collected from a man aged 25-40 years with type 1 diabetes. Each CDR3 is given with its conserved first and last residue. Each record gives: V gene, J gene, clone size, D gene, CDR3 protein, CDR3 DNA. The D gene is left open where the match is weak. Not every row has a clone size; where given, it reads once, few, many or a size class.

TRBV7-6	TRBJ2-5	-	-	CASSQQETQYF	TGTGCCAGCAGCCAGCAAGAGACCCAGTACTTC
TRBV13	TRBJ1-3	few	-	CASSRDAGTRIGNTIYF	TGTGCCAGCAGCCGAGACGCCGGGACCCGAATTGGAAACACCATATATTTT
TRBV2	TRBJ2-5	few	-	CASSPRYQETQYF	TGTGCCAGCAGTCCCCGTTACCAAGAGACCCAGTACTTC
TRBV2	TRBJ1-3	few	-	CASLGAHSGNTIYF	TGTGCCTCCTTGGGGGCCCACTCTGGAAACACCATATATTTT
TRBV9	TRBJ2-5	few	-	CASSVLEGDQETQYF	TGTGCCAGCAGCGTACTTGAGGGAGACCAAGAGACCCAGTACTTC
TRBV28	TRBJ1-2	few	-	CASSPSGTVNGYTF	TGTGCCAGCAGTCCCTCCGGGACGGTGAACGGCTACACCTTC
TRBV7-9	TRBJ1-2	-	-	CASSLLQGWHGYTF	TGTGCCAGCAGCTTACTCCAGGGCTGGCATGGCTACACCTTC
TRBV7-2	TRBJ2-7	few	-	CASSLRFYEQYF	TGTGCCAGCAGTTTGCGGTTCTACGAGCAGTACTTC
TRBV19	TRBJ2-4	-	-	CASSIQGGYIQYF	TGTGCCAGTAGTATTCAGGGGGGGTACATTCAGTACTTC
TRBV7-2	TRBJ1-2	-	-	CASSPRQVNYGCTF	TGTGCCAGCAGCCCCCGCCAGGTTAACTATGGCTGCACCTTC
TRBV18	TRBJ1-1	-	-	CASSPQGTSNTEAFF	TGTGCCAGCTCACCACAAGGGACATCGAACACTGAAGCTTTCTTT
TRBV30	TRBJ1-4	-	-	CAWSLQEEGEKLFF	TGTGCCTGGAGTTTGCAGGAGGAGGGTGAAAAACTGTTTTTT
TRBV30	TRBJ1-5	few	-	CAWSVPGASNQPQHF	TGTGCCTGGAGTGTACCGGGGGCTAGCAATCAGCCCCAGCATTTT
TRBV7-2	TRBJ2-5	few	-	CASSLVGGQSDETQYF	TGTGCCAGCAGCTTAGTCGGGGGGCAGTCGGATGAGACCCAGTACTTC
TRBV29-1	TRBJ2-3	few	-	CSVRNRRSLARTDTQYF	TGCAGCGTTCGGAACCGTCGATCCCTAGCTCGCACAGATACGCAGTATTTT
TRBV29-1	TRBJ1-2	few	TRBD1	CSVEKGTGSGYTF	TGCAGCGTTGAAAAAGGGACAGGGTCCGGGTACACCTTC
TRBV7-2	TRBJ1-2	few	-	CASSPPGTVYGYTF	TGTGCCAGCAGCCCTCCCGGGACGGTCTATGGCTACACCTTC
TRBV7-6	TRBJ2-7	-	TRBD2	CASSLGLAGHYEQYF	TGTGCCAGCAGCTTAGGCCTAGCGGGGCACTACGAGCAGTACTTC
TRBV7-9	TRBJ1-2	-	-	CASSLDPGNRGYGYTF	TGTGCCAGCAGCTTAGATCCCGGTAATAGGGGCTATGGCTACACCTTC
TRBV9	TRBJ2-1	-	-	CASSPTGQSNYNEQFF	TGTGCCAGCAGCCCTACCGGACAGAGTAACTACAATGAGCAGTTCTTC
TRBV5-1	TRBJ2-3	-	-	CASSLKRDTQYF	TGCGCCAGCAGCTTGAAGAGGGATACGCAGTATTTT
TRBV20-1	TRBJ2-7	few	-	CSGTFSYEQYF	TGCAGTGGGACATTTTCCTACGAGCAGTACTTC
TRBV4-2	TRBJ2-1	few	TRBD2	CASSQGLADHNEQFF	TGTGCCAGCAGCCAAGGACTAGCGGATCACAATGAGCAGTTCTTC
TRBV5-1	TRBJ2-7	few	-	CASSLEAAYEQYF	TGCGCCAGCAGCTTGGAGGCAGCCTACGAGCAGTACTTC
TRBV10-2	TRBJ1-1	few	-	CASSELGYTEAFF	TGCGCCAGCAGTGAGTTAGGATACACTGAAGCTTTCTTT
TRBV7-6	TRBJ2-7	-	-	CASSLAGVEYEQYF	TGTGCCAGCAGCTTAGCGGGGGTAGAGTACGAGCAGTACTTC
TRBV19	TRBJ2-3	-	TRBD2	CASSPRTSGGGLDTQYF	TGTGCCAGTAGTCCCCGGACTAGCGGGGGGGGTTTGGATACGCAGTATTTT
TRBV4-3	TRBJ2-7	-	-	CASSQEATRDIYEQYF	TGCGCCAGCAGCCAAGAGGCGACTAGGGATATCTACGAGCAGTACTTC
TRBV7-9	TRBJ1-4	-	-	CASGTEGRPGEKLFF	TGTGCCAGCGGGACGGAGGGCCGCCCCGGGGAAAAACTGTTTTTT